This TCR beta chain was retrieved from a study of blood T cell repertoires in COVID-19. The V end was cut by 0 bases, the J end by 10 bases, with 14 bases between. Germline V gene sequence: CDR1 SGHNT, CDR2 YYREEE (reference sequence). The CDR3 loop spans 15 amino acids. Sequenced by immunoSEQ multiplex PCR; TCRdb stores in-frame clones only, minus some. The data show under 80,000 clones, with approximately 80% seen just once and about 4.4% held by the top ten. This receptor was taken from a woman older than 75 with active or convalescent COVID-19. What was sequenced was peripheral blood. V usage is TRBV5-4 and J usage is TRBJ1-6; D remains unclear. In DNA form, the CDR3 reads TGTGCCAGCAGCTTGGACAGTAGTGTAAGCTCACCCCTCCACTTT. Protein: CASSLDSSVSSPLHF. The entire variable domain, with the rest obtained from reference TRBV5-4 and TRBJ1-6, is as follows: ETGVTQSPTHLIKTRGQQVTLRCSSQSGHNTVSWYQQALGQGPQFIFQYYREEENGRGNFPPRFSGLQFPNYSSELNVNALELDDSALYLCASSLDSSVSSPLHFGNGTRLTVT.